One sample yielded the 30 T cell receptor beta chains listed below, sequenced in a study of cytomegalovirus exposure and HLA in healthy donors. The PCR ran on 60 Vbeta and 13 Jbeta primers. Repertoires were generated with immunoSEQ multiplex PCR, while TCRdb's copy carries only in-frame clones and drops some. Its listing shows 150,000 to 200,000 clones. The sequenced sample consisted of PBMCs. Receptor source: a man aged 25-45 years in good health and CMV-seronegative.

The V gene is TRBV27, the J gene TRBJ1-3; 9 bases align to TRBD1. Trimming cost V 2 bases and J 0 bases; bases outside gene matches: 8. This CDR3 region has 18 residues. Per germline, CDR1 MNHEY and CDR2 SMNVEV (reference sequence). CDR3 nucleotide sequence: TGTGCCAGCAGTTTACGGGGGACAGGGACCCGCTCTGGAAACACCATATATTTT. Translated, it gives CASSLRGTGTRSGNTIYF.

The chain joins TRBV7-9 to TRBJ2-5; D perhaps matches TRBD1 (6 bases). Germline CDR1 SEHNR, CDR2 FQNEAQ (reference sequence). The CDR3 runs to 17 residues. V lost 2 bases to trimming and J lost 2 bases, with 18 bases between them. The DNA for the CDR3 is TGTGCCAGCAGCTTACCCAGCCTTCTGACAGGACAAGAGACCCAGTACTTC. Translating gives CASSLPSLLTGQETQYF.

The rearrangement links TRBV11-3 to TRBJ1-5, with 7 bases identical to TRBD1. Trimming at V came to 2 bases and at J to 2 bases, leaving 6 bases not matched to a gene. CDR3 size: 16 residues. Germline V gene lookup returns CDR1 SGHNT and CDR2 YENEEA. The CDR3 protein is CASSLLQGIGNQPQHF. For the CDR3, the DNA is TGTGCCAGCAGCTTACTACAGGGGATAGGCAATCAGCCCCAGCATTTT.

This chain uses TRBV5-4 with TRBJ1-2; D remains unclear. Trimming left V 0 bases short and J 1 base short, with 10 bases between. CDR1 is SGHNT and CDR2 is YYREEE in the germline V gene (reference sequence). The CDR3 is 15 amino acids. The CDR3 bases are TGTGCCAGCAGCTTGGGCAGTCGCTTTAACTATGGCTACACCTTC. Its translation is CASSLGSRFNYGYTF.

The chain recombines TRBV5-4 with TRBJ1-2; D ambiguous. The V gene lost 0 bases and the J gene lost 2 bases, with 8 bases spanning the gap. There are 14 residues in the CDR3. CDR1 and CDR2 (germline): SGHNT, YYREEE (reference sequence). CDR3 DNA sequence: TGTGCCAGCAGCTTGGTAGCAGAAAACTATGGCTACACCTTC. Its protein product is CASSLVAENYGYTF.

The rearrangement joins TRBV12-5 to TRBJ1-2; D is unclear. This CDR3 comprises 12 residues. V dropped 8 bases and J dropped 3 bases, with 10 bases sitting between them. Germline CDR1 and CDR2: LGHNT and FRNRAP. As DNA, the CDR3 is TGTGCTAGTTCCCGGCAGGACTATGGCTACACCTTC. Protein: CASSRQDYGYTF.

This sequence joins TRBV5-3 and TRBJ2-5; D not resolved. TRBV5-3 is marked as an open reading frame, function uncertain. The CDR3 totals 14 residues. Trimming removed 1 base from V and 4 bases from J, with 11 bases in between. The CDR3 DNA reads TGTGCCAGAAGCTTGTGGCTAGTTGTAGAGACCCAGTACTTC. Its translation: CARSLWLVVETQYF.

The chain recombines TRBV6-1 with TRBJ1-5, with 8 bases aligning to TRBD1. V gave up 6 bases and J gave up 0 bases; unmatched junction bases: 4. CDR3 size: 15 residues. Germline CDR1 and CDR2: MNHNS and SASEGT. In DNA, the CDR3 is TGTGCCAGCAGAGACAGGGGCTCTAGCAATCAGCCCCAGCATTTT. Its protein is CASRDRGSSNQPQHF.

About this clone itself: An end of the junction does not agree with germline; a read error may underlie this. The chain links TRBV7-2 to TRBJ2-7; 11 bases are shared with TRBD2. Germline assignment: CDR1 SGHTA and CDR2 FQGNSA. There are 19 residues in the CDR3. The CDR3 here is CASSWGPTGTSGGSFEQYF. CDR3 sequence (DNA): TGTGCCAGCAGCTGGGGACCGACCGGGACTAGCGGAGGATCCTTCGAGCAGTACTTC.

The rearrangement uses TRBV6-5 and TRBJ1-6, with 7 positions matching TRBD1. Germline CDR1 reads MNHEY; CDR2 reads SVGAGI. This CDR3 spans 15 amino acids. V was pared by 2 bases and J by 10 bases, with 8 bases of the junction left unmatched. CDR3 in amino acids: CASSYVRTGGSPLHF. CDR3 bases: TGTGCCAGCAGTTACGTCAGGACAGGAGGGTCACCCCTCCACTTT.

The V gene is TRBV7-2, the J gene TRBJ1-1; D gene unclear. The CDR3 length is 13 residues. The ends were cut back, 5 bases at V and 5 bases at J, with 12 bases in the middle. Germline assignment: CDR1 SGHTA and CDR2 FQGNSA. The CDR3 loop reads CASSPSRTTEAFF. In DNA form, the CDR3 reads TGTGCCAGCAGCCCAAGTAGAACTACTGAAGCTTTCTTT.

The CDR3 DNA sequence: TGCGCCAGCAGTGAGTCCGGAGCGGGAGTTTCCCATGAGCAGTTCTTC. Amino acid sequence: CASSESGAGVSHEQFF. The chain employs TRBV10-1 and TRBJ2-1, with 8 positions matching TRBD2. From germline, CDR1 is WNHNN and CDR2 SYGVQD (reference sequence). The CDR3 consists of 16 residues. V gave up 0 bases and J gave up 8 bases; unmatched junction bases: 9.

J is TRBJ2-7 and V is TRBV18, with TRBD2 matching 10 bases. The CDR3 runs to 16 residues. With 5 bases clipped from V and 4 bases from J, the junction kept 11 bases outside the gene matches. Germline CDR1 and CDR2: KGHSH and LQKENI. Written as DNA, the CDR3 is TGTGCCAGCTCAGCGCTCCTAGCGGGAGTGTTGTACGAGCAGTACTTC. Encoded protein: CASSALLAGVLYEQYF.

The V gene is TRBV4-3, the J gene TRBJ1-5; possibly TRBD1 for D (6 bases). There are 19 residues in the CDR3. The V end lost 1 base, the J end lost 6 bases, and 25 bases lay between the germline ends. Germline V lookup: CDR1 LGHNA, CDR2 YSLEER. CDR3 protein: CASSQAPYLVTGTFQPQHF. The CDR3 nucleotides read TGCGCCAGCAGCCAAGCCCCATATTTGGTTACAGGGACGTTTCAGCCCCAGCATTTT.

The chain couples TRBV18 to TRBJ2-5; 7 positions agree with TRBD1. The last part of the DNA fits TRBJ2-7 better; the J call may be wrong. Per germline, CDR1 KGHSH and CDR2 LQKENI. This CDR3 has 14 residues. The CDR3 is CASSRGQASYEQYF. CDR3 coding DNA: TGTGCCAGCTCACGCGGACAGGCTAGCTACGAGCAGTACTTC.

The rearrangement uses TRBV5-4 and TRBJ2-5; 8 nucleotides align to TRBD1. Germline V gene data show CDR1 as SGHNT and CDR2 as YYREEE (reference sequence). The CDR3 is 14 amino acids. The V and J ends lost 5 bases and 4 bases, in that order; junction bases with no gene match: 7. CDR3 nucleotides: TGTGCCAGCAGTTTCATCGGACAGGGAGAGACCCAGTACTTC. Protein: CASSFIGQGETQYF.

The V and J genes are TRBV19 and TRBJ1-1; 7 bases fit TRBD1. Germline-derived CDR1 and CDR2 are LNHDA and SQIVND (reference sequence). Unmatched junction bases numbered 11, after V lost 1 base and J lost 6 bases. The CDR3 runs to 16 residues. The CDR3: CASSIGGNRGSAEAFF. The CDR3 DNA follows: TGTGCCAGTAGTATAGGGGGAAACAGGGGTTCGGCTGAAGCTTTCTTT.

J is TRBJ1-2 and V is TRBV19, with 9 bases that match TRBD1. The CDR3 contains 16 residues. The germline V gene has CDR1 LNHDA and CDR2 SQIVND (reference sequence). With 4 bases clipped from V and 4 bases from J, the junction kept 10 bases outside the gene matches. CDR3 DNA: TGTGCCAGTAGTAGGGACAGGGTCGCGGGTGGCTATGGCTACACCTTC. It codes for CASSRDRVAGGYGYTF.

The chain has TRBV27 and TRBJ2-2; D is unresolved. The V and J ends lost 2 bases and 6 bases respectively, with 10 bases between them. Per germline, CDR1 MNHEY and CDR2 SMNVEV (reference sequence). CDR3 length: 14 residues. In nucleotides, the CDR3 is TGTGCCAGCAGTTTAACTAATTACGCCGGGGAGCTGTTTTTT. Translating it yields CASSLTNYAGELFF.

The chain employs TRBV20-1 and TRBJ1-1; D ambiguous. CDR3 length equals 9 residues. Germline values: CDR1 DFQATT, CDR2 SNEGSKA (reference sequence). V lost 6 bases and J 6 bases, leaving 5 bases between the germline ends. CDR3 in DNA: TGCAGTGCAACACCTGAAGCTTTCTTT. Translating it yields CSATPEAFF.

CDR3 amino acids: CASSQSSYEQYF. The CDR3 nucleotides read TGTGCCAGCTCACAGAGCTCCTACGAGCAGTACTTC. V gene TRBV18 combines with J gene TRBJ2-7; D call uncertain. This CDR3 contains 12 residues. V gave up 4 bases and J gave up 0 bases, with 4 bases separating them. From germline, CDR1 is KGHSH and CDR2 LQKENI.

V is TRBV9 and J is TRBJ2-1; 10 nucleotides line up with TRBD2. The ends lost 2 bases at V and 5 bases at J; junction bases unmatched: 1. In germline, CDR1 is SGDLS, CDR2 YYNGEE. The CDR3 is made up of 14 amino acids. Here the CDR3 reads CASSVGTSDNEQFF. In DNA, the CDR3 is TGTGCCAGCAGCGTTGGGACTAGCGACAATGAGCAGTTCTTC.

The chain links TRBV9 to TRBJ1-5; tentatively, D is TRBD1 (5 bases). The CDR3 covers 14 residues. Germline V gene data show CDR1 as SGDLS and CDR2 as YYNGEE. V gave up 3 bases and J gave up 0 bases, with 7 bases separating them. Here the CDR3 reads CASSEGYSNQPQHF. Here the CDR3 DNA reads TGTGCCAGCAGCGAGGGGTATAGCAATCAGCCCCAGCATTTT.

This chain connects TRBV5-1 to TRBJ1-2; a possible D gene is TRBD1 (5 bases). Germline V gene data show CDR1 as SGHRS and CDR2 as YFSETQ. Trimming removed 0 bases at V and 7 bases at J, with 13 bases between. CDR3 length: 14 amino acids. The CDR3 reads CASSLVQGQSGYTF. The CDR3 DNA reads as TGCGCCAGCAGCTTGGTTCAGGGTCAGAGTGGCTACACCTTC. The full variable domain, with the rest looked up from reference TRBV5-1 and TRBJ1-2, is KAGVTQTPRYLIKTRGQQVTLSCSPISGHRSVSWYQQTPGQGLQFLFEYFSETQRNKGNFPGRFSGRQFSNSRSEMNVSTLELGDSALYLCASSLVQGQSGYTFGSGTRLTVV.

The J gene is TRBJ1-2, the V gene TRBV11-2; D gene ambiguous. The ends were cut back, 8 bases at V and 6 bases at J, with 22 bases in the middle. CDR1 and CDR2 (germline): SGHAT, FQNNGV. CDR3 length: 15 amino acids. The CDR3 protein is CASVETLATLNGYTF. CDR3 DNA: TGTGCCAGCGTAGAGACTCTTGCCACACTTAATGGCTACACCTTC.

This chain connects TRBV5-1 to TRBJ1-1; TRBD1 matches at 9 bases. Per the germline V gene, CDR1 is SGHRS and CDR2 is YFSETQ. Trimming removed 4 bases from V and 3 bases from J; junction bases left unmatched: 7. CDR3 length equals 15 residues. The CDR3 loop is CASSPRTGADTEAFF. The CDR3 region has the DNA TGCGCCAGCAGCCCGCGGACAGGGGCGGACACTGAAGCTTTCTTT.

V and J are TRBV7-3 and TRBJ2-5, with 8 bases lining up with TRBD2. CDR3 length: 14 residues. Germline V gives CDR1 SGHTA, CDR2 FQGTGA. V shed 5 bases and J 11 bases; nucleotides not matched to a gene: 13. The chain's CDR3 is CASSPGGGSPEQYF. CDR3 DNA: TGTGCCAGCAGCCCCGGGGGGGGAAGCCCAGAGCAGTACTTC.

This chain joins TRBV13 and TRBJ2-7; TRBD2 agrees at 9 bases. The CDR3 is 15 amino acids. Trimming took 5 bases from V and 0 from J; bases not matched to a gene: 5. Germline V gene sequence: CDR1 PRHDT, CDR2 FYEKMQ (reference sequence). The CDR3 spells CASSRSGGTSYEQYF. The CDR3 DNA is TGTGCCAGCAGCCGGAGCGGGGGGACCTCCTACGAGCAGTACTTC.

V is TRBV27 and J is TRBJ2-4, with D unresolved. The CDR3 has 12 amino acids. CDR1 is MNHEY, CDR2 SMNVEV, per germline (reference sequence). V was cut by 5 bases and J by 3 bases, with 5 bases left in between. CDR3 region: CASSTSKNIQYF. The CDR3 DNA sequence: TGTGCCAGCAGTACAAGCAAAAACATTCAGTACTTC.

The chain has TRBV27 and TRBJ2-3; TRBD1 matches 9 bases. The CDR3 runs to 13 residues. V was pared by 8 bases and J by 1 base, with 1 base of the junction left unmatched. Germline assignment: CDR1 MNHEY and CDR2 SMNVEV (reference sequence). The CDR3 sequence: CASRTGGTDTQYF. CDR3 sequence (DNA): TGTGCCAGCCGGACAGGGGGCACAGATACGCAGTATTTT.